This T cell receptor (beta chain) was identified during a study of T cells after posttransplantation cyclophosphamide. Whole-study findings and limits: TRB clonality was highly associated with recipient CMV seropositivity and reactivation. Blood and skin or GI T cell repertoires showed limited TRB overlap.

A remark on this clone: Its cognate antigen is unknown.

Sampled 1 year posttransplant, controls received myeloablative marrow transplants, methotrexate and a calcineurin inhibitor. Assay: immunoSEQ multiplex PCR; the TCRdb copy retains only in-frame clones and omits some. The sample lists about 16,000 clones, roughly 84% seen once, with approximately 3.4% in the top ten. This CDR3 has 13 amino acids. V dropped 5 bases and J dropped 2 bases, with 9 bases sitting between them. Germline lookup yields CDR1 MNHNY and CDR2 SVGAGI (reference sequence). Sequencing was performed on PBMCs, taken after an allogeneic stem cell transplant with a calcineurin inhibitor and methotrexate. This TCR derives from a male patient aged 50 to 59 who received an allogeneic stem cell transplant from an unrelated donor, was CMV-positive, and had chronic GVHD only. Part of the T cells may come from the graft donor. The chain is built from TRBV6-6 and TRBJ1-2; D is ambiguous. The CDR3 protein is CASSTNFNYGYTF. The CDR3 DNA reads as TGTGCCAGCAGTACAAATTTCAACTATGGCTACACCTTC.